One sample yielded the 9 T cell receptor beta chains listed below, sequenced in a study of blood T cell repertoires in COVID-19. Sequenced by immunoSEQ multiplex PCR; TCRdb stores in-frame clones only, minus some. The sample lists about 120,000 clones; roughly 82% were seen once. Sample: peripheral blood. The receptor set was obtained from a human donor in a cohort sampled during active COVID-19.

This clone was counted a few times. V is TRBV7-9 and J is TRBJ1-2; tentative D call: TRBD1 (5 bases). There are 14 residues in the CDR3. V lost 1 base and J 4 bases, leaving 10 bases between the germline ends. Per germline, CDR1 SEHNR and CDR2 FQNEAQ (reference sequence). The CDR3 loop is CASSLGQGAYGYTF. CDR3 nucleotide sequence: TGTGCCAGCAGCTTAGGGCAGGGTGCCTATGGCTACACCTTC. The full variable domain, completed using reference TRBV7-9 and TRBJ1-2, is DTGVSQNPRHKITKRGQNVTFRCDPISEHNRLYWYRQTLGQGPEFLTYFQNEAQLEKSRLLSDRFSAERPKGSFSTLEIQRTEQGDSAMYLCASSLGQGAYGYTFGSGTRLTVV.

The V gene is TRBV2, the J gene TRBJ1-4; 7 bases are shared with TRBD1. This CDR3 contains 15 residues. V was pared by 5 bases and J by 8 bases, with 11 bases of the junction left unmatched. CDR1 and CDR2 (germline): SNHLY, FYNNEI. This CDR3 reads CASSTTGSLGEKLFF. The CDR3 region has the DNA TGTGCCAGCAGTACGACAGGGTCTCTAGGCGAAAAACTGTTTTTT. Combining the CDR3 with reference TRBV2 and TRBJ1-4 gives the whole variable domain EPEVTQTPSHQVTQMGQEVILRCVPISNHLYFYWYRQILGQKVEFLVSFYNNEISEKSEIFDDQFSVERPDGSNFTLKIRSTKLEDSAMYFCASSTTGSLGEKLFFGSGTQLSVL.

The CDR3 sequence: CASSPRVTGGLDEQFF. In DNA form, the CDR3 reads TGCGCCAGCAGCCCCCGAGTAACAGGGGGATTAGATGAGCAGTTCTTC. The chain combines TRBV5-1 with TRBJ2-1, with 8 bases fitting TRBD1. V trimming: 4 bases; J trimming: 8 bases; junction bases outside the gene matches: 14. Germline V gives CDR1 SGHRS, CDR2 YFSETQ. The CDR3 is 16 amino acids.

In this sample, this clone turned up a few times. CDR3 DNA: TGTGCCAGCACCCCACCCGGGACAGGGGACACCGGGGAGCTGTTTTTT. This sequence encodes CASTPPGTGDTGELFF. V gene TRBV6-2 or TRBV6-3 combines with J gene TRBJ2-2; TRBD1 matches 10 bases. With V trimmed by 7 bases and J by 3 bases, 8 bases remained unmatched. The CDR3 sequence is 16 residues long. The germline V gene encodes CDR1 MNHEY and CDR2 SVGEGT.

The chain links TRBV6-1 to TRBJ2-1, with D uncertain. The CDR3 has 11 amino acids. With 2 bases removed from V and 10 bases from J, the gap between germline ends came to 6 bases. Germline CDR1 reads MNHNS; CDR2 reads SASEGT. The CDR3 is CASSEPREQFF. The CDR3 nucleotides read TGTGCCAGCAGTGAACCCAGGGAGCAGTTCTTC.

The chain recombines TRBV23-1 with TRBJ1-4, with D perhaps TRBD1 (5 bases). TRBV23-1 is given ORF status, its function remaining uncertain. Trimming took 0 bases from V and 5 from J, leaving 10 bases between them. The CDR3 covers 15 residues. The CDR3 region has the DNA TGCGCCAGCAGTCAATCGAACAGGCCAAATGAAAAACTGTTTTTT. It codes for CASSQSNRPNEKLFF.

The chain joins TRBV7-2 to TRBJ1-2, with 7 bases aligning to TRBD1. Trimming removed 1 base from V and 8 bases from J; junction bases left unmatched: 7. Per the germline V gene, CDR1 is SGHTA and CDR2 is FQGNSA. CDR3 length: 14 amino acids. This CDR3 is CASSLVSGGNGYTF. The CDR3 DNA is TGTGCCAGCAGCTTAGTTTCAGGGGGTAACGGCTACACCTTC.

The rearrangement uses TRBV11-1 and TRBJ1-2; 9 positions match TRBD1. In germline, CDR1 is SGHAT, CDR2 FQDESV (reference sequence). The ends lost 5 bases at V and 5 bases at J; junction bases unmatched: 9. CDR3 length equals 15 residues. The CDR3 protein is CASSRWTGERYGYTF. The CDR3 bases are TGTGCCAGCAGCCGCTGGACAGGGGAGAGGTATGGCTACACCTTC.

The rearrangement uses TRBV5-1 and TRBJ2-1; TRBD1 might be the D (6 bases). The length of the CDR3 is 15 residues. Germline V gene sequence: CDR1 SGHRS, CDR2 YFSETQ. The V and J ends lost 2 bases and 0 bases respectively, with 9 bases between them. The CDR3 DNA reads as TGCGCCAGCAGCTTTACAGGGTCCTCCTACAATGAGCAGTTCTTC. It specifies CASSFTGSSYNEQFF. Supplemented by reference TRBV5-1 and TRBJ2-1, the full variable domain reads KAGVTQTPRYLIKTRGQQVTLSCSPISGHRSVSWYQQTPGQGLQFLFEYFSETQRNKGNFPGRFSGRQFSNSRSEMNVSTLELGDSALYLCASSFTGSSYNEQFFGPGTRLTVL.